The 8 T cell receptor beta chains below were found in one sample sequenced in a study of PD-L1 blockade in urothelial cancer. TCRdb's copy holds only in-frame clones and misses some; the assay was immunoSEQ multiplex PCR. This sample has approximately 110,000 clones; roughly 84% occur once, and the top ten carry approximately 2.4%. Sequencing was performed on PBMCs, taken around atezolizumab (anti-PD-L1) treatment. The receptors were gathered from a man in his forties or fifties with urothelial cancer.

This chain uses TRBV28 with TRBJ1-2; D is unresolved. The germline V and J ends were trimmed by 3 bases and 0 bases, with 8 bases remaining between them. CDR3 length: 14 residues. Germline CDR1 and CDR2: MDHEN and SYDVKM. The CDR3 DNA reads TGTGCCAGCAGTTTGGGCAATTCTAACTATGGCTACACCTTC. Its protein is CASSLGNSNYGYTF.

CDR3 DNA: TGTGCCAGCAGCGTAGCCAGCGGGAGGTCGGTCAATGAGCAGTTCTTC. This codes for CASSVASGRSVNEQFF. The rearrangement uses TRBV9 and TRBJ2-1; 9 bases map to TRBD2. Trimming cost V 0 bases and J 6 bases; bases outside gene matches: 7. This CDR3 has 16 residues. Germline V lookup: CDR1 SGDLS, CDR2 YYNGEE.

The chain uses TRBV15 and TRBJ2-7; 7 nucleotides agree with TRBD1. CDR3 size: 14 residues. In germline, CDR1 is LNHNV, CDR2 YYDKDF (reference sequence). Unmatched junction bases numbered 1, after V lost 0 bases and J lost 2 bases. CDR3 nucleotide sequence: TGTGCCACCAGCAGAGATACAGGGGCCTACGAGCAGTACTTC. This encodes CATSRDTGAYEQYF.

The genes are TRBV4-1 and TRBJ2-7, with TRBD2 matching 13 bases. The CDR3 extends over 15 amino acids. CDR1 is MGHRA, CDR2 YSYEKL, per germline. Trimming took 4 bases from V and 2 from J; bases not matched to a gene: 2. CDR3 sequence reads: CASSRGTSGTYEQYF. Written as DNA, the CDR3 is TGCGCCAGCAGCCGAGGGACTAGCGGGACCTACGAGCAGTACTTC.

This clone turned up a few times. In nucleotides, the CDR3 is TGTGCCTGGAGTCCTGGGCGAGACCAGCCCCAGCATTTT. Translating gives CAWSPGRDQPQHF. The chain carries TRBV30 and TRBJ1-5; no clear D. Germline CDR1 is GTSNPN and CDR2 is SVGIG (reference sequence). Trimming took 2 bases from V and 7 from J, leaving 12 bases between them. The CDR3 covers 13 residues.

V usage is TRBV5-1 and J usage is TRBJ1-1, with 10 bases lining up with TRBD1. The trim removed 7 bases at V and 0 bases at J, leaving 3 bases unmatched. The CDR3 loop spans 14 amino acids. Per germline, CDR1 SGHRS and CDR2 YFSETQ. CDR3 residues: CASRDRGLNTEAFF. CDR3 DNA sequence: TGCGCCAGCCGGGACAGGGGCCTGAACACTGAAGCTTTCTTT.

V usage is TRBV28 and J usage is TRBJ1-4, with TRBD1 matching over 8 bases. This CDR3 region has 16 residues. V lost 2 bases, J lost 7 bases, and 9 bases stayed unmatched. Per the germline V gene, CDR1 is MDHEN and CDR2 is SYDVKM. The CDR3 bases are TGTGCCAGCAGTTTAATTTTGCAGGGGGCCGGTGAAAAACTGTTTTTT. It translates to CASSLILQGAGEKLFF.

This clone was counted only a few times. The chain couples TRBV29-1 to TRBJ1-3; D remains ambiguous. With 4 bases removed from V and 1 base from J, the gap between germline ends came to 11 bases. CDR3 size: 14 residues. CDR1 SQVTM and CDR2 ANQGSEA come from the germline V gene. As DNA, the CDR3 is TGCAGCGTTGGGGTCGGGAGATCTGGAAACACCATATATTTT. It codes for CSVGVGRSGNTIYF.